The clone carrying this T cell receptor beta chain occurred a few times. The sample originates from a study of blood T cell repertoires in COVID-19. Whole-study context: Italy, Spain and the United States were the sources of the convalescent and acute COVID-19 samples. T cells, B-cell-depleted T cells, or PBMCs provided the cDNA or gDNA that served as material.

Per the study methods: By means of reference gene primer amplification, nucleated cell counts were estimated. Only in-frame clones appear in the TCRdb table, and some are missing; sequencing was by immunoSEQ multiplex PCR. The DNA was the basis for D and trimming; V, J and clone size are from that table. This table has 30,000 to 45,000 clones, 90% appearing once. CDR1 and CDR2 (germline): MGHRA, YSYEKL. Germline trimming cut 1 base from V and 2 bases from J; bases unmatched to any gene: 4. This CDR3 has 15 residues. The TCR originated in a human donor in a cohort sampled during active COVID-19. V and J are TRBV4-1 and TRBJ2-7; 8 bases align to TRBD2. Sequenced material: peripheral blood. The CDR3 nucleotides read TGCGCCAGCAGCCAAGTGGTTAGCGGGACCTACGAGCAGTACTTC. This translates into CASSQVVSGTYEQYF.